The 18 T cell receptor beta chains reported below all come from one sample, sequenced in a study of T cell responses to AZD1222 COVID-19 vaccine. TCRdb's table, derived via immunoSEQ multiplex PCR, lists solely in-frame clones and lacks some. The sample contains 40,000 to 55,000 clones, 80% to 90% of which appear only once. Sequences were derived from peripheral blood, sampled 28 days after the second AZD1222 dose. The receptors were gathered from an adult who received the AZD1222 COVID-19 vaccine.

The rearrangement joins TRBV18 to TRBJ1-1; TRBD1 aligns across 7 bases. This CDR3 is 16 amino acids long. After removal of 2 bases from V and 0 bases from J, the junction contained 6 bases not matched to a gene. The V gene's germline CDR1 is KGHSH and CDR2 LQKENI. The CDR3 sequence: CASSPSGQYMNTEAFF. CDR3 DNA sequence: TGTGCCAGCTCACCATCGGGACAGTACATGAACACTGAAGCTTTCTTT. Variable domain in full (rest from reference TRBV18 and TRBJ1-1): NAGVMQNPRHLVRRRGQEARLRCSPMKGHSHVYWYRQLPEEGLKFMVYLQKENIIDESGMPKERFSAEFPKEGPSILRIQQVVRGDSAAYFCASSPSGQYMNTEAFFGQGTRLTVV.

This clone has a single count. This chain uses TRBV7-3 with TRBJ1-5, with 7 bases identical to TRBD1. From germline, CDR1 is SGHTA and CDR2 FQGTGA. The V segment lost 5 bases and the J segment 7 bases; nucleotides outside the gene matches: 11. The CDR3 spans 15 residues. CDR3 amino acids: CASSTHRGGGQPQHF. CDR3 DNA: TGTGCCAGCAGCACCCACAGGGGAGGCGGACAGCCCCAGCATTTT.

The chain carries TRBV6-1 and TRBJ2-5, with D perhaps matching TRBD1 or TRBD2 (5 bases each). The V gene's germline CDR1 is MNHNS and CDR2 SASEGT. The germline V and J ends were trimmed by 0 bases and 1 base, with 12 bases remaining between them. The CDR3 consists of 16 residues. CDR3 DNA sequence: TGTGCCAGCAGTGAAGCGGTTTGGGGGTCCCAAGAGACCCAGTACTTC. It is translated as CASSEAVWGSQETQYF.

The chain couples TRBV9 to TRBJ1-1; D is perhaps TRBD1 (5 bases). CDR1 is SGDLS, CDR2 YYNGEE, per germline. The CDR3 has 13 residues. Trimming cost V 6 bases and J 1 base, with 10 bases left between them. CDR3 bases: TGTGCCAGCAACAACGGGGGGAACACTGAAGCTTTCTTT. It translates to CASNNGGNTEAFF.

A single count supports this clone. V gene TRBV24-1 combines with J gene TRBJ2-1; 11 nucleotides match TRBD2. The CDR3 is 16 residues long. J gave up 4 bases and V 3 bases, and 4 bases lay outside the gene matches. Per the germline V gene, CDR1 is KGHDR and CDR2 is SFDVKD. The CDR3 sequence is CATSDRGLAEYNEQFF. In nucleotides, the CDR3 is TGTGCCACCAGTGATAGGGGACTAGCGGAATACAATGAGCAGTTCTTC.

The rearrangement links TRBV6-5 to TRBJ2-7, with 11 bases fitting TRBD2. V shed 4 bases, J shed 5 bases, and the junction held 7 bases outside the gene matches. This CDR3 has 15 amino acids. CDR1 and CDR2 (germline): MNHEY, SVGAGI. CDR3 in amino acids: CASSFIAGGPHEQYF. The DNA of the CDR3 is TGTGCCAGCAGTTTTATAGCGGGAGGGCCCCACGAGCAGTACTTC.

V is TRBV11-2 and J is TRBJ2-5; TRBD1 matches 7 bases. The junction had 7 bases not matched to a gene; V was cut back by 4 bases and J by 5 bases. In germline, CDR1 is SGHAT, CDR2 FQNNGV. This CDR3 region has 14 residues. The CDR3 reads CASSSGTALETQYF. Written as DNA, the CDR3 is TGTGCCAGCAGCTCTGGGACAGCTCTGGAGACCCAGTACTTC.

The chain has TRBV4-1 and TRBJ1-3; D might be TRBD1 (6 bases). The CDR3 loop spans 15 amino acids. Germline lookup yields CDR1 MGHRA and CDR2 YSYEKL. The V end was cut by 0 bases, the J end by 9 bases, with 15 bases between. CDR3 coding DNA: TGCGCCAGCAGCCAAGATGTTCGGCGGGGGGCCACCATATATTTT. This sequence encodes CASSQDVRRGATIYF.

The V call is TRBV4-1, the J call TRBJ1-4; tentative D call: TRBD1 (6 bases). CDR3 length: 16 amino acids. Trimming took 4 bases from V and 0 from J, leaving 12 bases between them. Germline CDR1 reads MGHRA; CDR2 reads YSYEKL. The CDR3 DNA reads TGCGCCAGCAGCCCCGACAGGACCGCAACTAATGAAAAACTGTTTTTT. This codes for CASSPDRTATNEKLFF.

For this clone: One junction end does not reproduce the germline sequence, and a read error may be involved. Other DNA sequences from this sample encode an identical CDR3 as well. This chain uses TRBV19 with TRBJ1-6; 8 bases agree with TRBD1. The CDR3 length is 15 residues. Germline-derived CDR1 and CDR2 are LNHDA and SQIVND (reference sequence). This CDR3 is CASNLRQGINSPLHF. The CDR3 nucleotides read TGTGCCAGTAATCTTAGACAGGGGATTAATTCGCCCCTCCACTTT.

The rearrangement joins TRBV27 to TRBJ1-5; D might be TRBD1 (6 bases). Trimming shortened V by 6 bases and J by 6 bases, and 9 bases separated the two germline ends. This CDR3 is built from 12 residues. CDR1 and CDR2 from the germline V gene are MNHEY and SMNVEV (reference sequence). The CDR3 DNA follows: TGTGCCAGCAGACAGGGACTTCAGCCCCAGCATTTT. Its protein is CASRQGLQPQHF.

The rearrangement uses TRBV15 and TRBJ1-4; D gene uncertain. Germline V lookup: CDR1 LNHNV, CDR2 YYDKDF (reference sequence). V was shortened by 0 bases and J by 2 bases, with 4 bases between the two germline ends. The CDR3 is made up of 14 amino acids. CDR3 amino acids: CATSRDRTNEKLFF. For the CDR3, the DNA is TGTGCCACCAGCAGAGACAGGACTAATGAAAAACTGTTTTTT. Looking up the rest from reference TRBV15 and TRBJ1-4 gives the full variable domain: DAMVIQNPRYQVTQFGKPVTLSCSQTLNHNVMYWYQQKSSQAPKLLFHYYDKDFNNEADTPDNFQSRRPNTSFCFLDIRSPGLGDTAMYLCATSRDRTNEKLFFGSGTQLSVL.

This clone was recorded only once. V and J are TRBV18 and TRBJ1-5, with TRBD1 matching 9 bases. The V gene's germline CDR1 is KGHSH and CDR2 LQKENI. V trimming: 3 bases; J trimming: 6 bases; junction bases outside the gene matches: 3. This CDR3 region has 14 residues. CDR3 sequence (DNA): TGTGCCAGCTCACCGGGACAGGGAGGTCAGCCCCAGCATTTT. Translation gives CASSPGQGGQPQHF.

Only one count was recorded for this clone. V usage is TRBV28 and J usage is TRBJ2-3; D remains unclear. The germline V gene has CDR1 MDHEN and CDR2 SYDVKM. The CDR3 has 13 amino acids. Trimming took off 7 bases at V and 2 bases at J, with 10 bases between the two ends. The CDR3 is CASIPKATDTQYF. In DNA, the CDR3 is TGTGCCAGCATTCCCAAAGCCACAGATACGCAGTATTTT.

The chain recombines TRBV6-5 with TRBJ2-5, with D perhaps matching TRBD2 (6 bases). V gave up 3 bases and J gave up 1 base, with 12 bases separating them. Germline CDR1 and CDR2: MNHEY and SVGAGI. The CDR3 is 15 amino acids. CDR3 coding DNA: TGTGCCAGCAGTTATAGGTGGGGAGGCCAAGAGACCCAGTACTTC. Protein sequence: CASSYRWGGQETQYF.

The gene calls are TRBV5-1 and TRBJ1-5, with a weak D call TRBD1 (5 bases). The germline V gene has CDR1 SGHRS and CDR2 YFSETQ. This CDR3 contains 13 residues. The CDR3, as DNA: TGCGCAGACCCAGAACAGGTTTATCAGCCCCAGCATTTT. Amino acids: CADPEQVYQPQHF.

The chain is built from TRBV6-5 and TRBJ2-7; D possibly corresponds to TRBD2 (6 bases). The germline V gene has CDR1 MNHEY and CDR2 SVGAGI. V shed 8 bases and J shed 4 bases, with 9 bases lying between them. This CDR3 has 11 residues. The CDR3 region has the DNA TGTGCCAGCGGGAGGATTTACGAGCAGTACTTC. Its translation: CASGRIYEQYF.

The genes are TRBV20-1 and TRBJ2-2; the D is unclear. The V gene lost 3 bases and the J gene lost 2 bases, with 10 bases spanning the gap. From germline, CDR1 is DFQATT and CDR2 SNEGSKA (reference sequence). CDR3 size: 14 residues. CDR3 residues: CSASAPLNTGELFF. CDR3 nucleotides: TGCAGTGCTAGTGCTCCCCTTAACACCGGGGAGCTGTTTTTT.